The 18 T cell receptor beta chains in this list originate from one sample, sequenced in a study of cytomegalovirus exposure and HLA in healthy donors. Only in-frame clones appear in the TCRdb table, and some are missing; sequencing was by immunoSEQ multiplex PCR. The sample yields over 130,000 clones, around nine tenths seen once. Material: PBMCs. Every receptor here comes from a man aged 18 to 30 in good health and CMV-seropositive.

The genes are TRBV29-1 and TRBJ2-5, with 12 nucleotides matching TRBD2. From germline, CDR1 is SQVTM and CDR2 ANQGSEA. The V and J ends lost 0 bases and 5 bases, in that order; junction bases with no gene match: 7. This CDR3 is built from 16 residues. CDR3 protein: CSVEDGTSGRRETQYF. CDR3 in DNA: TGCAGCGTTGAAGATGGGACTAGCGGGCGGAGGGAGACCCAGTACTTC.

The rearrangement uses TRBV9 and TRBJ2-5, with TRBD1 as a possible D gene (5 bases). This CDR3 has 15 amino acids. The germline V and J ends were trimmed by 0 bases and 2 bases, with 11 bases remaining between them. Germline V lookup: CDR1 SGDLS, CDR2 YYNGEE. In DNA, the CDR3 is TGTGCCAGCAGCGTAGAGCCAGGGCGACAAGAGACCCAGTACTTC. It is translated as CASSVEPGRQETQYF.

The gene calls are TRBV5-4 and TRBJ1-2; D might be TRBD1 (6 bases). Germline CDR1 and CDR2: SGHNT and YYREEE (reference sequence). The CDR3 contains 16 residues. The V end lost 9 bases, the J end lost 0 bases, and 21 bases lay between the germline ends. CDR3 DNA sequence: TGTGCCACCCGTTCGACAGGTCCCATGGCTAACTATGGCTACACCTTC. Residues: CATRSTGPMANYGYTF. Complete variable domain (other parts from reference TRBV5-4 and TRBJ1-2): ETGVTQSPTHLIKTRGQQVTLRCSSQSGHNTVSWYQQALGQGPQFIFQYYREEENGRGNFPPRFSGLQFPNYSSELNVNALELDDSALYLCATRSTGPMANYGYTFGSGTRLTVV.

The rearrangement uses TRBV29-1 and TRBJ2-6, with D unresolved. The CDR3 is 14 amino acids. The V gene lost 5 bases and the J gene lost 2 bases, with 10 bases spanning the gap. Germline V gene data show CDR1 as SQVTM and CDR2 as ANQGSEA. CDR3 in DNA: TGCAGCGTTTCCCCGTCAGCTGGGGCCAACGTCCTGACTTTC. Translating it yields CSVSPSAGANVLTF.

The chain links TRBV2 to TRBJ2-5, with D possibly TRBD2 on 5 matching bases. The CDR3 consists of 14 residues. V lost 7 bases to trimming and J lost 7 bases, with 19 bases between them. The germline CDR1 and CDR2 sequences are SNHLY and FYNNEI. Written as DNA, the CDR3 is TGTGCCAGCAAAGTAGGGAGTATTCGGGGGACCCAGTACTTC. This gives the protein CASKVGSIRGTQYF.

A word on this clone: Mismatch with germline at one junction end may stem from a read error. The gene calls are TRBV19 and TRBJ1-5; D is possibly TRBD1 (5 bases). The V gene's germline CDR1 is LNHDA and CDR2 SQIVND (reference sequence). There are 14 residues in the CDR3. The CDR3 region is CASARDSSYQPQHF. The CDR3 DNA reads TGTGCCAGTGCGAGAGACAGTAGCTATCAGCCCCAGCATTTT.

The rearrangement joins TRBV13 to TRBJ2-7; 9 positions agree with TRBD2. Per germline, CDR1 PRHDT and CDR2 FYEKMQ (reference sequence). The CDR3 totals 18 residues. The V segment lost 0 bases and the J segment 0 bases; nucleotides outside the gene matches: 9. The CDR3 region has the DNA TGTGCCAGCAGCTTAGGACTTTACGCGGGAGGGTTCTCCTACGAGCAGTACTTC. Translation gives CASSLGLYAGGFSYEQYF.

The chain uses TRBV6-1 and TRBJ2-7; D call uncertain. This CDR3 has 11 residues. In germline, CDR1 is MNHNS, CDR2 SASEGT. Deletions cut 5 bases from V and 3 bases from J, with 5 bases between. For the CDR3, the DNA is TGTGCCAGCAGTATATACTACGAGCAGTACTTC. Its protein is CASSIYYEQYF.

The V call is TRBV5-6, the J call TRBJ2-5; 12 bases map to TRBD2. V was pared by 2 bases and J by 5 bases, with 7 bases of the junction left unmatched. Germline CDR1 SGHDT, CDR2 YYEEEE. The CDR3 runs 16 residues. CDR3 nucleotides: TGTGCCAGCAGCTTCCGGACTAGCGGGAACCGGGAGACCCAGTACTTC. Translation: CASSFRTSGNRETQYF.

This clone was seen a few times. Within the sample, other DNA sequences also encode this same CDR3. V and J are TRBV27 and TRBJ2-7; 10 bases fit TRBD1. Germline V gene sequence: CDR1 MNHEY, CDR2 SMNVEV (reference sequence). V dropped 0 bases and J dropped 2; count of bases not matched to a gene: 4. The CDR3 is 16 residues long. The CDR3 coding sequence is TGTGCCAGCAGTTTATCTCCCGGGACAGGGGCCTACGAGCAGTACTTC. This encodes CASSLSPGTGAYEQYF.

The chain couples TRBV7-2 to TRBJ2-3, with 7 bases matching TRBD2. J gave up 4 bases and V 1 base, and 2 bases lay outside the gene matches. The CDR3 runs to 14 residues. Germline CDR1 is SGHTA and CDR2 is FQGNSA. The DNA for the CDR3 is TGTGCCAGCAGCTTAGGACTAGCAGCAGATACGCAGTATTTT. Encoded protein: CASSLGLAADTQYF.

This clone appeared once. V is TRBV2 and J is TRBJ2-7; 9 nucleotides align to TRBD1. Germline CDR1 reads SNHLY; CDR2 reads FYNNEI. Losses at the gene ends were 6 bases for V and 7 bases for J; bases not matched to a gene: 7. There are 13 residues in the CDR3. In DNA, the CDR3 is TGTGCCAGCAGCATGGGACAGGGTGGGGAGCAGTACTTC. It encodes CASSMGQGGEQYF.

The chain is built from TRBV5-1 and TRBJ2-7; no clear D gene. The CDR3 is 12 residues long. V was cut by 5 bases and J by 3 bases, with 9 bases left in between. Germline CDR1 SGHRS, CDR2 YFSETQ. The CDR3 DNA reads TGCGCCAGCAGTGAGGTCCTCTACGAGCAGTACTTC. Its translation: CASSEVLYEQYF. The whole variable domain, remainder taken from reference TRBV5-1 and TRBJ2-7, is KAGVTQTPRYLIKTRGQQVTLSCSPISGHRSVSWYQQTPGQGLQFLFEYFSETQRNKGNFPGRFSGRQFSNSRSEMNVSTLELGDSALYLCASSEVLYEQYFGPGTRLTVT.

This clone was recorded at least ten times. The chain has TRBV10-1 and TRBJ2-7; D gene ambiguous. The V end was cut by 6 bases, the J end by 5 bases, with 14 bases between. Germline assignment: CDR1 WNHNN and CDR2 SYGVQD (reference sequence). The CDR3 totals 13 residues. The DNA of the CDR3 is TGCGCCAGCAGCGGTTACATGGCGGACGAGCAGTACTTC. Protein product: CASSGYMADEQYF.

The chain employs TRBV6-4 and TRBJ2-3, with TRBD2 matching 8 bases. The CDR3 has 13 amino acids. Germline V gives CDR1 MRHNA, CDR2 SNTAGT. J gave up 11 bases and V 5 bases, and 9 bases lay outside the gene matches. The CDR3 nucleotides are TGTGCCAGCAGTCGGGAGGGGGGGACGCAGCAGTATTTT. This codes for CASSREGGTQQYF.

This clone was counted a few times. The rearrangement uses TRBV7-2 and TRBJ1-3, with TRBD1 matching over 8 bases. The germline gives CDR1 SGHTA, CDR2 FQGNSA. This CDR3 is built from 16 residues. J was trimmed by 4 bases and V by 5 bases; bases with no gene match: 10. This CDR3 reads CASSVGGTGWGNTIYF. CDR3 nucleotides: TGTGCCAGCAGCGTAGGGGGGACAGGCTGGGGAAACACCATATATTTT.

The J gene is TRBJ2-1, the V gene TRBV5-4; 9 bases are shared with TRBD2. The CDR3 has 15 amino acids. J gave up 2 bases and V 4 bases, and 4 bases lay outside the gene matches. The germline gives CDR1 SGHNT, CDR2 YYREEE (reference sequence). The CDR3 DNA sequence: TGTGCCAGCAGCATTAGCGGGAGAACCTACAATGAGCAGTTCTTC. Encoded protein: CASSISGRTYNEQFF.

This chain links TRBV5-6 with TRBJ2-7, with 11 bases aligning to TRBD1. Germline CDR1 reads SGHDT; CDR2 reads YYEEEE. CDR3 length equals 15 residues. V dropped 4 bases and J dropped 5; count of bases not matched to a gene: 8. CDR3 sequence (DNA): TGTGCCAGCAGCCTGCTGGGACAGGGGGTCGACGAGCAGTACTTC. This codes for CASSLLGQGVDEQYF.